This TCR beta chain was recovered during a study of control samples from healthy donors and cancer patients. The V end was cut by 2 bases, the J end by 0 bases, with 14 bases between. The CDR3 contains 17 residues. The V gene's germline CDR1 is SGHKS and CDR2 YYEKEE (reference sequence). TCRdb's table, derived via immunoSEQ multiplex PCR, lists solely in-frame clones and lacks some. The data show about 160,000 clones, 96% seen once. Sequenced input: blood. V usage is TRBV5-5 and J usage is TRBJ2-2; D remains unclear. The receptor was isolated from a woman in her 30s in good health. In DNA, the CDR3 is TGTGCCAGCAGCTTCGGTCTCTTCCTCGCGAACACCGGGGAGCTGTTTTTT. Its translation is CASSFGLFLANTGELFF.